This T cell receptor (beta chain) derives from a study of blood T cells in healthy people across ages. A second 7 to 11 cycle PCR used barcoded and J-beta primers. TCRdb itself ran the 5' RACE reads through MiXCR, one entry per CDR3 protein. The table lists more than 1,400,000 distinct CDR3 sequences, 40% to 50% of them singletons. The germline CDR1 and CDR2 sequences are MNHNS and SASEGT. The V end lost 6 bases, the J end lost 4 bases, and 18 bases lay between the germline ends. The CDR3 consists of 16 residues. This sequence was found in a woman aged 18-35 years in good health. The sequenced sample was blood. The V call is TRBV6-1, the J call TRBJ2-2, with a possible D match to TRBD1 (5 bases). The CDR3, as DNA: TGTGCCAGCAGCCGCATAGGGGTACAGGCCACCGGGGAGCTGTTTTTT. Protein: CASSRIGVQATGELFF.